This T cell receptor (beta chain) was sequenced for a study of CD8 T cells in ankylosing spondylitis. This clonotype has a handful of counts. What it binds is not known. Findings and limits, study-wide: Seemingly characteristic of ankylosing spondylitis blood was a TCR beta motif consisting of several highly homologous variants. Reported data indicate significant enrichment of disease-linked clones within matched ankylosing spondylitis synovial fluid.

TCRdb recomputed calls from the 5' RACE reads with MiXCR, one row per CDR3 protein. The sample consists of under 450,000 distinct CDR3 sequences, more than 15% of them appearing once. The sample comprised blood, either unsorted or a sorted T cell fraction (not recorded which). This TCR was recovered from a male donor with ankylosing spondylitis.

The CDR3 DNA follows: TGCAGTGCGAGGACTAGCGGGAGACAGGGAAACATTCAGTACTTC. Its translation: CSARTSGRQGNIQYF. The genes are TRBV20-1 and TRBJ2-4, with TRBD2 identical over 13 bases. Germline assignment: CDR1 DFQATT and CDR2 SNEGSKA (reference sequence). V lost 6 bases, J lost 6 bases, and 8 bases stayed unmatched. The CDR3 consists of 15 residues.